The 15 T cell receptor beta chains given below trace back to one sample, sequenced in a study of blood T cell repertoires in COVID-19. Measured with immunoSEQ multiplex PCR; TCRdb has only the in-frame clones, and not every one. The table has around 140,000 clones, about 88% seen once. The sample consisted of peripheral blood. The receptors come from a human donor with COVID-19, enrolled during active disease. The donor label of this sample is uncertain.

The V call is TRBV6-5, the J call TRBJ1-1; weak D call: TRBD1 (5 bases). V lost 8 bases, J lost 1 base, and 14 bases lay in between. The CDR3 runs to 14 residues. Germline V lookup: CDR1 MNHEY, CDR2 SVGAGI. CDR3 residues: CASATGRWNTEAFF. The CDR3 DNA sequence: TGTGCCAGCGCAACAGGAAGGTGGAACACTGAAGCTTTCTTT.

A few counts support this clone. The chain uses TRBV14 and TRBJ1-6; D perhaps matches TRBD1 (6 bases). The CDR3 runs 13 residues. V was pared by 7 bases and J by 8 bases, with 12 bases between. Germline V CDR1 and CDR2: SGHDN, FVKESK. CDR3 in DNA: TGTGCCAGCAATCAGGGGTATGATTCACCCCTCCACTTT. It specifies CASNQGYDSPLHF. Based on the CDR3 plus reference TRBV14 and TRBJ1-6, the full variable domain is EAGVTQFPSHSVIEKGQTVTLRCDPISGHDNLYWYRRVMGKEIKFLLHFVKESKQDESGMPNNRFLAERTGGTYSTLKVQPAELEDSGVYFCASNQGYDSPLHFGNGTRLTVT.

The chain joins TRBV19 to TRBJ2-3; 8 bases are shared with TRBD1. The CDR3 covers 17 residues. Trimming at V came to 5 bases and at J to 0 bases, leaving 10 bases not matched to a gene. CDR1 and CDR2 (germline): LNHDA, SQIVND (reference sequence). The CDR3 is CASSADRGPTSTDTQYF. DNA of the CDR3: TGTGCCAGTAGTGCCGACAGGGGACCAACTAGCACAGATACGCAGTATTTT. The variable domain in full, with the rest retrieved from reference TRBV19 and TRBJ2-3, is DGGITQSPKYLFRKEGQNVTLSCEQNLNHDAMYWYRQDPGQGLRLIYYSQIVNDFQKGDIAEGYSVSREKKESFPLTVTSAQKNPTAFYLCASSADRGPTSTDTQYFGPGTRLTVL.

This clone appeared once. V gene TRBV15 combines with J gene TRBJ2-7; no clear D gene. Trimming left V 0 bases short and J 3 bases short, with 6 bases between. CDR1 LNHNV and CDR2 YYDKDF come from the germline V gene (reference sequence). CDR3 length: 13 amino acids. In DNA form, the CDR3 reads TGTGCCACCAGCAGAGACTCAGGCTACGAGCAGTACTTC. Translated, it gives CATSRDSGYEQYF.

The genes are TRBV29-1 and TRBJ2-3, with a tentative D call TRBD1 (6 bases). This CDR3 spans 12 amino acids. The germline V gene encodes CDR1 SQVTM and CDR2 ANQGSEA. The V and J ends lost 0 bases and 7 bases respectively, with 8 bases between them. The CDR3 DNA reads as TGCAGCGTTGAAGAGGGGGCGCATACGCAGTATTTT. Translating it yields CSVEEGAHTQYF.

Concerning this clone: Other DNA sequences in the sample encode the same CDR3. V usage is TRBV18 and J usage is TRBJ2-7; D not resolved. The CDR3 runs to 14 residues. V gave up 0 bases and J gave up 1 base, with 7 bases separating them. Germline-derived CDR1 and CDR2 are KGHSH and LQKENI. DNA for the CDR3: TGTGCCAGCTCACCACCGGCAGGTTCCTACGAGCAGTACTTC. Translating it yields CASSPPAGSYEQYF.

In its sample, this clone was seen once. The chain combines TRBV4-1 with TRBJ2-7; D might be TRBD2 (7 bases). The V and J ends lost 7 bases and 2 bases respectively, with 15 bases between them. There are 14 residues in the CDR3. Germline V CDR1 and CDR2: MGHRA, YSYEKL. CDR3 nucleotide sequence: TGCGCCAGCAATGGCGGGGGCCCTACCTACGAGCAGTACTTC. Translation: CASNGGGPTYEQYF.

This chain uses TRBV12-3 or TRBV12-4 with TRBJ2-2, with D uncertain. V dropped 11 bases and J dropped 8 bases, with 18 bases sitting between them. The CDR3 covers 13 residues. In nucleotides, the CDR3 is TGTGCCTCCGCGGAGCTCGGAGCGGGGGAGCTGTTTTTT. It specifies CASAELGAGELFF.

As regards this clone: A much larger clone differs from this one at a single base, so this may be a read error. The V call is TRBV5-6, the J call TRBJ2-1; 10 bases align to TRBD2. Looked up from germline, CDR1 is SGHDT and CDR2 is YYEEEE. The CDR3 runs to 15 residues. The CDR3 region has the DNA TGTGTCAGCAGCTTACCGGGACTAGCGACCAATGAGCAGTTCTTC. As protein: CVSSLPGLATNEQFF.

CDR3 amino acids: CASSPSQGEARDTQYF. CDR3 in DNA: TGTGCCAGCTCACCCTCTCAGGGGGAGGCCCGAGATACGCAGTATTTT. The chain carries TRBV18 and TRBJ2-3; a weak D match, TRBD1 (7 bases). The CDR3 is 16 residues long. V gave up 3 bases and J gave up 5 bases, with 18 bases separating them. Germline CDR1 and CDR2: KGHSH and LQKENI.

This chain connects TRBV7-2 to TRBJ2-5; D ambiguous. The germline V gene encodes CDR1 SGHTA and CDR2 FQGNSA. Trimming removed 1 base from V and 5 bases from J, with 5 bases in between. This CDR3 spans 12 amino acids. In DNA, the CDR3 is TGTGCCAGCAGCTTAGACTGGGAGACCCAGTACTTC. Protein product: CASSLDWETQYF.

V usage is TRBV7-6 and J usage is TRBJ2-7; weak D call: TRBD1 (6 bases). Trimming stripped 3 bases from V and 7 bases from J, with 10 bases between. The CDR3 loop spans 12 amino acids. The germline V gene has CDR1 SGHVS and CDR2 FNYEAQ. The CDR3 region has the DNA TGTGCCAGCAGCTTCCAGGGGCGGGAGCAGTACTTC. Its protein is CASSFQGREQYF.

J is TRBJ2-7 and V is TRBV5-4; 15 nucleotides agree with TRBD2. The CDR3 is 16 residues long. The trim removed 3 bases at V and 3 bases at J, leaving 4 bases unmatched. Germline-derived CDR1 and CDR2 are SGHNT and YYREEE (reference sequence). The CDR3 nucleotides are TGTGCCAGCAGCTCGGGACTAGCGGGAGGTATCTACGAGCAGTACTTC. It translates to CASSSGLAGGIYEQYF.

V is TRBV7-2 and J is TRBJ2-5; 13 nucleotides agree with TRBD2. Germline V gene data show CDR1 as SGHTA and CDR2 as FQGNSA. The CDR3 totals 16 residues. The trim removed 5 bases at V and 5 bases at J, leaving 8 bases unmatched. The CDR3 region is CASSPRLAGGRETQYF. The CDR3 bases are TGTGCCAGCAGCCCGCGACTAGCGGGAGGTCGGGAGACCCAGTACTTC.

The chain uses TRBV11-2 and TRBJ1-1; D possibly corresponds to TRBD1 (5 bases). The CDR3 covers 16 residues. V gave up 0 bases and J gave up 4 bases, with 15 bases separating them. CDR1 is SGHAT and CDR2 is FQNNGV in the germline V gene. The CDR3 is CASSLDGGVGVTEAFF. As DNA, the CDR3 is TGTGCCAGCAGCTTAGACGGCGGGGTGGGGGTCACTGAAGCTTTCTTT.